The rows below give T cell receptor beta chains drawn from one sample of a study of T cell clonotyping in hematopoietic cell transplantation. Assay used: immunoSEQ multiplex PCR; TCRdb lists only in-frame clones, some missing. The sample has over 10,000 clones; roughly 88% are singletons. Here the sequenced sample was peripheral blood mononuclear cells, taken before stem cell transplant. The receptor set was obtained from a man aged 60 to 69 with acute myeloid leukemia. Some clones in this sample may be carry-over from other donors' samples. CDR3s include the opening cysteine and the closing phenylalanine or tryptophan. Each record gives: J gene, clone size, V gene, D gene, CDR3 protein, CDR3 DNA. D genes are given only for firm matches. Size is stated for part of the rows, as once, few or many counts, or as a class when the clone is expanded.

j_gene: TRBJ1-6; abundance: -; v_gene: TRBV10-1; d_gene: -; CDR3aa: CPQRAGGLSSYNSPLHF; CDR3nt: TGCCCACAACGAGCGGGGGGACTCAGCTCCTATAATTCACCCCTCCACTTT
j_gene: TRBJ2-3; abundance: -; v_gene: TRBV9; d_gene: -; CDR3aa: CASSVTRLSTDTQYF; CDR3nt: TGTGCCAGCAGCGTAACCCGACTCAGCACAGATACGCAGTATTTT
j_gene: TRBJ2-7; abundance: -; v_gene: TRBV7-7; d_gene: -; CDR3aa: CASSLGQGSTYEQYF; CDR3nt: TGTGCCAGCAGCTTAGGGCAGGGGTCAACCTACGAGCAGTACTTC
j_gene: TRBJ2-7; abundance: -; v_gene: TRBV5-6; d_gene: TRBD1; CDR3aa: CASSFGLDRSSYEQYF; CDR3nt: TGTGCCAGCAGCTTCGGGTTGGACAGGAGCTCCTACGAGCAGTACTTC
j_gene: TRBJ1-2; abundance: -; v_gene: TRBV5-6; d_gene: -; CDR3aa: CASSLDLKFNYGYTF; CDR3nt: TGTGCCAGCAGCTTGGACCTTAAATTTAACTATGGCTACACCTTC
j_gene: TRBJ2-7; abundance: -; v_gene: TRBV15; d_gene: TRBD1; CDR3aa: CATSREGDRRYEQYF; CDR3nt: TGTGCCACCAGCAGAGAGGGGGACAGGCGCTACGAGCAGTACTTC
j_gene: TRBJ2-3; abundance: -; v_gene: TRBV6-5; d_gene: -; CDR3aa: CASSSGYMRDTQYF; CDR3nt: TGTGCCAGCAGTTCGGGCTATATGAGGGATACGCAGTATTTT
j_gene: TRBJ2-5; abundance: few; v_gene: TRBV4-1; d_gene: -; CDR3aa: CASSQVQQETQYF; CDR3nt: TGCGCCAGCAGCCAAGTTCAACAAGAGACCCAGTACTTC
j_gene: TRBJ2-7; abundance: -; v_gene: TRBV4-3; d_gene: TRBD2; CDR3aa: CASSQDRASGGYEQYF; CDR3nt: TGCGCCAGCAGCCAAGATAGGGCTAGCGGGGGTTACGAGCAGTACTTC
j_gene: TRBJ1-1; abundance: -; v_gene: TRBV5-1; d_gene: -; CDR3aa: CASSLRDNTEAFF; CDR3nt: TGCGCCAGCAGCTTAAGGGATAACACTGAAGCTTTCTTT
j_gene: TRBJ2-1; abundance: -; v_gene: TRBV29-1; d_gene: TRBD1; CDR3aa: CSVEAGQPSSYNEQFF; CDR3nt: TGCAGCGTTGAAGCGGGACAGCCAAGCTCCTACAATGAGCAGTTCTTC
j_gene: TRBJ1-1; abundance: once; v_gene: TRBV30; d_gene: -; CDR3aa: CAWMGNRNTEAFF; CDR3nt: TGTGCCTGGATGGGGAATAGGAACACTGAAGCTTTCTTT
j_gene: TRBJ1-2; abundance: -; v_gene: TRBV10-3; d_gene: -; CDR3aa: CAISADRNGYTF; CDR3nt: TGTGCCATCAGTGCTGACAGGAATGGCTACACCTTC
j_gene: TRBJ2-5; abundance: -; v_gene: TRBV7-6; d_gene: -; CDR3aa: CASSPTRGEQETQYF; CDR3nt: TGTGCCAGCAGCCCGACCAGGGGGGAGCAAGAGACCCAGTACTTC
j_gene: TRBJ1-2; abundance: -; v_gene: TRBV7-9; d_gene: -; CDR3aa: CASSPYSGGYTF; CDR3nt: TGTGCCAGCAGCCCATACTCGGGTGGCTACACCTTC
j_gene: TRBJ1-1; abundance: -; v_gene: TRBV13; d_gene: -; CDR3aa: CASSLGDSNTEAFF; CDR3nt: TGTGCCAGCAGCTTGGGGGACTCGAACACTGAAGCTTTCTTT
j_gene: TRBJ1-3; abundance: -; v_gene: TRBV14; d_gene: -; CDR3aa: CASSQDWGRMDLSGNTIYF; CDR3nt: TGTGCCAGCAGCCAAGATTGGGGGCGGATGGACCTCTCTGGAAACACCATATATTTT
j_gene: TRBJ2-1; abundance: -; v_gene: TRBV5-6; d_gene: -; CDR3aa: CASSFGQSSYNEQFF; CDR3nt: TGTGCCAGCAGCTTCGGGCAAAGCTCCTACAATGAGCAGTTCTTC
j_gene: TRBJ1-4; abundance: -; v_gene: TRBV4-3; d_gene: -; CDR3aa: CASSQARETVGKLFF; CDR3nt: TGCGCCAGCAGCCAAGCCAGGGAGACAGTGGGGAAACTGTTTTTT
j_gene: TRBJ1-1; abundance: once; v_gene: TRBV2; d_gene: -; CDR3aa: CASSRRVVNTEAFF; CDR3nt: TGTGCCAGCAGTCGGAGGGTCGTGAACACTGAAGCTTTCTTT
j_gene: TRBJ2-3; abundance: -; v_gene: TRBV11-2; d_gene: TRBD1; CDR3aa: CASSEDRVGDTQYF; CDR3nt: TGTGCCAGCAGCGAGGACAGGGTTGGAGATACGCAGTATTTT
j_gene: TRBJ2-3; abundance: -; v_gene: TRBV4-3; d_gene: TRBD1; CDR3aa: CASSQELGDRGRPDTQYF; CDR3nt: TGCGCCAGCAGCCAAGAGTTGGGAGACAGGGGACGCCCAGATACGCAGTATTTT
j_gene: TRBJ2-7; abundance: -; v_gene: TRBV5-1; d_gene: TRBD1; CDR3aa: CASSRGQGRDEQYF; CDR3nt: TGCGCCAGCAGCCGGGGACAGGGGCGAGACGAGCAGTACTTC
j_gene: TRBJ1-2; abundance: -; v_gene: TRBV5-6; d_gene: -; CDR3aa: CASSLGRAYGYTF; CDR3nt: TGTGCCAGCAGCTTGGGGCGGGCCTATGGCTACACCTTC
j_gene: TRBJ2-1; abundance: -; v_gene: TRBV29-1; d_gene: TRBD1; CDR3aa: CSGARTGAGNEQFF; CDR3nt: TGCAGCGGTGCCCGGACAGGGGCAGGGAATGAGCAGTTCTTC
j_gene: TRBJ1-5; abundance: -; v_gene: TRBV7-4; d_gene: -; CDR3aa: CASSLRRGVGQPQHF; CDR3nt: TGTGCCAGCAGCTTAAGGCGGGGGGTCGGCCAGCCCCAGCATTTT
j_gene: TRBJ1-5; abundance: few; v_gene: TRBV7-9; d_gene: TRBD1; CDR3aa: CASSPQGADQPQHF; CDR3nt: TGTGCCAGCAGCCCTCAGGGGGCAGACCAGCCCCAGCATTTT
j_gene: TRBJ2-7; abundance: -; v_gene: TRBV7-3; d_gene: TRBD1; CDR3aa: CASSTRDRGDEQYF; CDR3nt: TGTGCCAGCAGTACCCGGGACAGGGGAGACGAGCAGTACTTC
j_gene: TRBJ2-7; abundance: -; v_gene: TRBV19; d_gene: -; CDR3aa: CASSISQLSSYEQYF; CDR3nt: TGTGCCAGTAGTATTTCACAGCTGAGCTCCTACGAGCAGTACTTC
j_gene: TRBJ2-3; abundance: -; v_gene: TRBV15; d_gene: TRBD2; CDR3aa: CATSRAFAGVSDTQYF; CDR3nt: TGTGCCACCAGCAGAGCCTTCGCGGGGGTTTCAGATACGCAGTATTTT
j_gene: TRBJ1-2; abundance: -; v_gene: TRBV7-2; d_gene: -; CDR3aa: CASSFGGTNYGYTF; CDR3nt: TGTGCCAGCAGCTTTGGCGGTACTAACTATGGCTACACCTTC
j_gene: TRBJ2-1; abundance: -; v_gene: TRBV20-1; d_gene: -; CDR3aa: CSAIPKRQFF; CDR3nt: TGCAGTGCTATCCCGAAACGGCAGTTCTTC
j_gene: TRBJ1-5; abundance: -; v_gene: TRBV5-1; d_gene: TRBD1; CDR3aa: CASSRLPPGQGDHQPQHF; CDR3nt: TGCGCCAGCAGCCGCCTACCACCGGGACAGGGGGATCATCAGCCCCAGCATTTT
j_gene: TRBJ1-6; abundance: -; v_gene: TRBV7-9; d_gene: -; CDR3aa: CASSFRSGDFSPLHF; CDR3nt: TGTGCCAGCAGCTTTCGGTCGGGGGATTTCTCACCCCTCCACTTT
j_gene: TRBJ1-2; abundance: -; v_gene: TRBV25-1; d_gene: -; CDR3aa: CASSENYGYTF; CDR3nt: TGTGCCAGCAGTGAGAACTATGGCTACACCTTC
j_gene: TRBJ2-7; abundance: -; v_gene: TRBV9; d_gene: -; CDR3aa: CASSVEWTITSYEQYF; CDR3nt: TGTGCCAGCAGCGTAGAATGGACTATAACATCCTACGAGCAGTACTTC
j_gene: TRBJ2-2; abundance: -; v_gene: TRBV7-2; d_gene: -; CDR3aa: CASSLQPQHMPGELFF; CDR3nt: TGTGCCAGCAGCTTACAACCTCAGCACATGCCCGGGGAGCTGTTTTTT
j_gene: TRBJ2-7; abundance: once; v_gene: TRBV18; d_gene: -; CDR3aa: CASSPIRESSYEQYF; CDR3nt: TGTGCCAGCTCACCAATTAGGGAGAGCTCCTACGAGCAGTACTTC
j_gene: TRBJ2-7; abundance: -; v_gene: TRBV5-1; d_gene: TRBD1; CDR3aa: CASSSRDRTSYEQYF; CDR3nt: TGCGCCAGCAGCTCCCGGGACAGAACCTCGTACGAGCAGTACTTC
j_gene: TRBJ1-2; abundance: -; v_gene: TRBV5-1; d_gene: -; CDR3aa: CASSLAGTGNYGYTF; CDR3nt: TGCGCCAGCAGCTTGGCCGGAACAGGGAACTATGGCTACACCTTC
j_gene: TRBJ1-6; abundance: -; v_gene: TRBV6-5; d_gene: -; CDR3aa: CASSLGLTKDNSPLHF; CDR3nt: TGTGCCAGCAGTTTGGGTCTGACGAAGGATAATTCACCCCTCCACTTT
j_gene: TRBJ1-1; abundance: -; v_gene: TRBV5-1; d_gene: -; CDR3aa: CASSWAGNTEAFF; CDR3nt: TGCGCCAGCAGCTGGGCGGGGAACACTGAAGCTTTCTTT
j_gene: TRBJ1-5; abundance: few; v_gene: TRBV29-1; d_gene: -; CDR3aa: CSVVSSSNQPQHF; CDR3nt: TGCAGCGTTGTTAGCAGTAGCAATCAGCCCCAGCATTTT
j_gene: TRBJ2-7; abundance: -; v_gene: TRBV9; d_gene: TRBD1; CDR3aa: CASSEGTGGFYEQYF; CDR3nt: TGTGCCAGCAGCGAAGGGACAGGGGGATTTTACGAGCAGTACTTC
j_gene: TRBJ1-2; abundance: -; v_gene: TRBV25-1; d_gene: -; CDR3aa: CASSERGGGRMPRRYTF; CDR3nt: TGTGCCAGCAGTGAAAGAGGGGGGGGACGTATGCCACGTCGCTACACCTTC
j_gene: TRBJ1-5; abundance: -; v_gene: TRBV7-8; d_gene: -; CDR3aa: CASSLGEWNQPQHF; CDR3nt: TGTGCCAGCAGCCTCGGGGAGTGGAATCAGCCCCAGCATTTT
j_gene: TRBJ1-3; abundance: -; v_gene: TRBV19; d_gene: -; CDR3aa: CASSIATRSSGNTIYF; CDR3nt: TGTGCCAGTAGTATCGCGACCCGGAGCTCTGGAAACACCATATATTTT
j_gene: TRBJ2-2; abundance: -; v_gene: TRBV5-1; d_gene: -; CDR3aa: CASSNGELGDTGELFF; CDR3nt: TGCGCCAGCAGCAACGGTGAATTAGGAGACACCGGGGAGCTGTTTTTT
j_gene: TRBJ1-6; abundance: -; v_gene: TRBV4-1; d_gene: -; CDR3aa: CASSQDGRSPLHF; CDR3nt: TGCGCCAGCAGCCAAGATGGGCGTTCACCCCTCCACTTT
j_gene: TRBJ1-1; abundance: -; v_gene: TRBV11-1; d_gene: -; CDR3aa: CASSAQTGWSGTEAFF; CDR3nt: TGTGCCAGCAGCGCCCAAACAGGGTGGTCGGGGACTGAAGCTTTCTTT
j_gene: TRBJ2-7; abundance: -; v_gene: TRBV9; d_gene: -; CDR3aa: CASSPGAHEQYF; CDR3nt: TGTGCCAGCAGCCCCGGGGCACACGAGCAGTACTTC